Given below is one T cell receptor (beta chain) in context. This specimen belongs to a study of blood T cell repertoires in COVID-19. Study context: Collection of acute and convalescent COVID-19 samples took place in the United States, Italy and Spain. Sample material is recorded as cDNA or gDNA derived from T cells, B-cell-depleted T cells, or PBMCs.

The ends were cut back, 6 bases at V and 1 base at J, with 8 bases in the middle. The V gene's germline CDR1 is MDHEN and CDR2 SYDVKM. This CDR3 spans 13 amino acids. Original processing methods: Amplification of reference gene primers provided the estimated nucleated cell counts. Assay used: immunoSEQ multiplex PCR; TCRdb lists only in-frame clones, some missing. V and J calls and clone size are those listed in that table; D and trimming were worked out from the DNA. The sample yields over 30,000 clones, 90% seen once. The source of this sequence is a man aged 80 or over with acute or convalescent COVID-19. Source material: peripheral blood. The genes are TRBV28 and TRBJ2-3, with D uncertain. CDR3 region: CASRRRGTDTQYF. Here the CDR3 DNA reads TGTGCCAGCAGGAGACGGGGCACAGATACGCAGTATTTT.